This is a list of T cell receptor beta chains from one sample in a study of PD-1 blockade in classical Hodgkin lymphoma. Sequencing used immunoSEQ multiplex PCR; TCRdb keeps in-frame clones, though not all of them. The top ten clones hold 16% of a sample with roughly 34,000 clones, over 65% of them seen once. The starting material was peripheral blood mononuclear cells (PBMCs), obtained before the second cycle of nivolumab. The receptors originated from a human donor with classical Hodgkin lymphoma. The CDR3 runs from the conserved cysteine through the conserved F or W. The D gene is left open where the match is weak. Clone size is shown for a subset of rows, as once, few, many or a class of expanded clone.

d_gene: -; v_gene: TRBV2; abundance: -; j_gene: TRBJ2-7; CDR3nt: TGTGCCAGCAGCTCAGTTGGTAGTAACGGCGAGCAGTACTTC; CDR3aa: CASSSVGSNGEQYF
d_gene: TRBD1; v_gene: TRBV16; abundance: -; j_gene: TRBJ1-2; CDR3nt: TGTGCCAGCAGCCAAGTTTGGGACAGGGCTGGGAATGGCTACACCTTC; CDR3aa: CASSQVWDRAGNGYTF
d_gene: TRBD2; v_gene: TRBV5-1; abundance: -; j_gene: TRBJ2-3; CDR3nt: TGCGCCAGCAGCTTGGGGATCCCGGGACTAGCGGGACGAGATACGCAGTATTTT; CDR3aa: CASSLGIPGLAGRDTQYF
d_gene: -; v_gene: TRBV19; abundance: -; j_gene: TRBJ1-3; CDR3nt: TGTGCCAGTAGTATCGCAGCCTATCCTGGAAACACCATATATTTT; CDR3aa: CASSIAAYPGNTIYF
d_gene: -; v_gene: TRBV30; abundance: -; j_gene: TRBJ1-4; CDR3nt: TGTGCCTGGGATACAGGGCCCTCTAATGAAAAACTGTTTTTT; CDR3aa: CAWDTGPSNEKLFF
d_gene: -; v_gene: TRBV2; abundance: -; j_gene: TRBJ2-7; CDR3nt: TGTGCCAGCAGTGGACAGACCTACGAGCAGTACTTC; CDR3aa: CASSGQTYEQYF
d_gene: -; v_gene: TRBV2; abundance: -; j_gene: TRBJ2-3; CDR3nt: TGTGCCAGCCTAGTACGGCAAGGGCTCACAGATACGCAGTATTTT; CDR3aa: CASLVRQGLTDTQYF
d_gene: -; v_gene: TRBV12-5; abundance: -; j_gene: TRBJ2-1; CDR3nt: TGTGCTAGTGGTTTGTCGGACGGCCTCTACAATGAGCAGTTCTTC; CDR3aa: CASGLSDGLYNEQFF
d_gene: -; v_gene: TRBV19; abundance: -; j_gene: TRBJ1-5; CDR3nt: TGTGCCAGTAGTGGGCAGTCTTATAGCAATCAGCCCCAGCATTTT; CDR3aa: CASSGQSYSNQPQHF
d_gene: TRBD1; v_gene: TRBV18; abundance: -; j_gene: TRBJ1-2; CDR3nt: TGTGCCAGCTCACCAAGACAGGGGAACTATGGCTACACCTTC; CDR3aa: CASSPRQGNYGYTF
d_gene: -; v_gene: TRBV5-4; abundance: -; j_gene: TRBJ2-7; CDR3nt: TGTGCCAGCAGCTTGGACAGGGTCTCCTACGAGCAGTACTTC; CDR3aa: CASSLDRVSYEQYF
d_gene: -; v_gene: TRBV5-1; abundance: -; j_gene: TRBJ2-3; CDR3nt: TGCGCCAGCACCCCTGGCCAGCGGGCAATGACTCAAAGCACAGATACGCAGTATTTT; CDR3aa: CASTPGQRAMTQSTDTQYF
d_gene: TRBD1; v_gene: TRBV27; abundance: -; j_gene: TRBJ2-5; CDR3nt: TGTGCCAGCAGCCGAACTGCTGTCAGGGGGGAGACCCAGTACTTC; CDR3aa: CASSRTAVRGETQYF
d_gene: -; v_gene: TRBV7-2; abundance: -; j_gene: TRBJ2-7; CDR3nt: TGTGCCAGCAGCCCATTACGGCCACCCTACGAGCAGTACTTC; CDR3aa: CASSPLRPPYEQYF
d_gene: -; v_gene: TRBV7-9; abundance: -; j_gene: TRBJ1-1; CDR3nt: TGTGCCAGCAGCCCCGCGGAAGGGAGGGGAACTGAAGCTTTCTTT; CDR3aa: CASSPAEGRGTEAFF
d_gene: -; v_gene: TRBV7-9; abundance: -; j_gene: TRBJ2-7; CDR3nt: TGTGCCAGCAGCTTAGCGCAGGTTTCTCACGAGCAGTACTTC; CDR3aa: CASSLAQVSHEQYF
d_gene: TRBD2; v_gene: TRBV27; abundance: -; j_gene: TRBJ2-7; CDR3nt: TGTGCCAGCAGTTTGTCGAGGTTTGTGCGGGGGGTCTCCGAGCAGTACTTC; CDR3aa: CASSLSRFVRGVSEQYF
d_gene: TRBD1; v_gene: TRBV7-2; abundance: -; j_gene: TRBJ2-1; CDR3nt: TGTGCCAGCAGCTTAAGGGGACAGGGAAGAGCCTCCTACAATGAGCAGTTCTTC; CDR3aa: CASSLRGQGRASYNEQFF
d_gene: -; v_gene: TRBV7-7; abundance: once; j_gene: TRBJ2-1; CDR3nt: TGTGCCAGCAGCGTTTCGGACGACAATGAGCAGTTCTTC; CDR3aa: CASSVSDDNEQFF
d_gene: -; v_gene: TRBV7-8; abundance: -; j_gene: TRBJ2-3; CDR3nt: TGTGCCAGCGCCTTGACAGAGATCACAGATACGCAGTATTTT; CDR3aa: CASALTEITDTQYF
d_gene: -; v_gene: TRBV27; abundance: -; j_gene: TRBJ2-7; CDR3nt: TGTGCCAGCAGGGACAGACCTTCCTACGAGCAGTACTTC; CDR3aa: CASRDRPSYEQYF
d_gene: -; v_gene: TRBV19; abundance: -; j_gene: TRBJ2-6; CDR3nt: TGTGCCAGTAGTACCTCCGGCGGGGCCAACGTCCTGACTTTC; CDR3aa: CASSTSGGANVLTF
d_gene: TRBD1; v_gene: TRBV6-5; abundance: -; j_gene: TRBJ1-4; CDR3nt: TGTGCCAGCAGTCCCCGGGGGACAGGGTATGAAAAACTGTTTTTT; CDR3aa: CASSPRGTGYEKLFF
d_gene: -; v_gene: TRBV11-2; abundance: -; j_gene: TRBJ2-2; CDR3nt: TGTGCCAGCAGCTTAGGGGTCGGGGAGCTGTTTTTT; CDR3aa: CASSLGVGELFF
d_gene: -; v_gene: TRBV5-1; abundance: -; j_gene: TRBJ1-2; CDR3nt: TGCGCCAGCAGCGCCTACAGGGACTCTAACTATGGCTACACCTTC; CDR3aa: CASSAYRDSNYGYTF
d_gene: -; v_gene: TRBV18; abundance: -; j_gene: TRBJ1-1; CDR3nt: TGTGCCAGCTCAACCGCCGGGGAGTCGGAAGCTTTCTTT; CDR3aa: CASSTAGESEAFF
d_gene: -; v_gene: TRBV7-2; abundance: -; j_gene: TRBJ2-3; CDR3nt: TGTGCCAGCAGCTTAAGGGGGGCAGAAGATACGCAGTATTTT; CDR3aa: CASSLRGAEDTQYF
d_gene: TRBD2; v_gene: TRBV7-2; abundance: -; j_gene: TRBJ2-1; CDR3nt: TGTGCCAGCAGCTTACGGGGGGGCAATGAGCAGTTCTTC; CDR3aa: CASSLRGGNEQFF
d_gene: -; v_gene: TRBV10-3; abundance: -; j_gene: TRBJ1-2; CDR3nt: TGTGCCATCAGTGGAGGGGGGACGGTTTATGGCTACACCTTC; CDR3aa: CAISGGGTVYGYTF
d_gene: -; v_gene: TRBV15; abundance: -; j_gene: TRBJ1-5; CDR3nt: TGTGCCACCATTTTTGGGGAGGTATTTCCGCCCCAGCATTTT; CDR3aa: CATIFGEVFPPQHF
d_gene: -; v_gene: TRBV7-9; abundance: -; j_gene: TRBJ2-2; CDR3nt: TGTGCCAGCAGCCTGGCTGCCGGGGAGCTGTTTTTT; CDR3aa: CASSLAAGELFF
d_gene: TRBD1; v_gene: TRBV7-9; abundance: -; j_gene: TRBJ1-1; CDR3nt: TGTGCCAGCAGCCTTGGGACAGCAGAAGCTTTCTTT; CDR3aa: CASSLGTAEAFF
d_gene: -; v_gene: TRBV6-5; abundance: -; j_gene: TRBJ2-5; CDR3nt: TGTGCCAGCAGACCCATTACAGGGAATGGGGAGACCCAGTACTTC; CDR3aa: CASRPITGNGETQYF
d_gene: -; v_gene: TRBV29-1; abundance: large; j_gene: TRBJ1-2; CDR3nt: TGCAGCGTTGGGGCAGATAACTATGGCTACACCTTC; CDR3aa: CSVGADNYGYTF
d_gene: TRBD1; v_gene: TRBV7-3; abundance: -; j_gene: TRBJ1-1; CDR3nt: TGTGCCAGCAGCTTAAAAGGGGTGGCAGGGGGCACTGAAGCTTTCTTT; CDR3aa: CASSLKGVAGGTEAFF
d_gene: -; v_gene: TRBV11-2; abundance: -; j_gene: TRBJ1-1; CDR3nt: TGTGCCAGCAGCTTAGATCTTTCAGCTTTCTTT; CDR3aa: CASSLDLSAFF
d_gene: TRBD2; v_gene: TRBV6-1; abundance: -; j_gene: TRBJ2-7; CDR3nt: TGTGCCAGCAACGAACTAGCGGGGGGGGTCTACGAGCAGTACTTC; CDR3aa: CASNELAGGVYEQYF
d_gene: TRBD1; v_gene: TRBV5-1; abundance: -; j_gene: TRBJ1-2; CDR3nt: TGCGCCAGCAGCATTACGCAGGGGGAAGGGGCTAACTATGGCTACACCTTC; CDR3aa: CASSITQGEGANYGYTF
d_gene: -; v_gene: TRBV4-3; abundance: few; j_gene: TRBJ2-3; CDR3nt: TGCGCCAGCAGCCAAGATCCTGGGACTGGCCGGGATAGGCAGTATTTT; CDR3aa: CASSQDPGTGRDRQYF
d_gene: -; v_gene: TRBV27; abundance: -; j_gene: TRBJ1-1; CDR3nt: TGTGCCAGCAGATTCATAAGGTTAGGGGCCCTGAACACTGAAGCTTTCTTT; CDR3aa: CASRFIRLGALNTEAFF
d_gene: -; v_gene: TRBV21-1; abundance: -; j_gene: TRBJ2-1; CDR3nt: TGTGCCAGCAGCATGGGGACAGGGACCGATGAGCAGTTCTTC; CDR3aa: CASSMGTGTDEQFF
d_gene: -; v_gene: TRBV6-1; abundance: -; j_gene: TRBJ2-7; CDR3nt: TGTGCCAGCATCTTAGGACAAGCACACTACGAGCAGTACTTC; CDR3aa: CASILGQAHYEQYF
d_gene: -; v_gene: TRBV7-2; abundance: -; j_gene: TRBJ2-7; CDR3nt: TGTGCCAGCAGGGGAATTCGGGACGGCTCCTACGAGCAGTACTTC; CDR3aa: CASRGIRDGSYEQYF
d_gene: -; v_gene: TRBV4-2; abundance: once; j_gene: TRBJ1-2; CDR3nt: TGTGCCAGCAGCCAGGGATCCCCGGGAGAATGGAGCCCTTATGGCTACACCTTC; CDR3aa: CASSQGSPGEWSPYGYTF
d_gene: -; v_gene: TRBV19; abundance: -; j_gene: TRBJ1-3; CDR3nt: TGTGCCAGTAGTATAGCCGACGGGGGGGCCTCTGGAAACACCATATATTTT; CDR3aa: CASSIADGGASGNTIYF
d_gene: TRBD1; v_gene: TRBV14; abundance: -; j_gene: TRBJ2-2; CDR3nt: TGTGCCAGCAGCCCCAGGGGGCCGGACACCGGGGAGCTGTTTTTT; CDR3aa: CASSPRGPDTGELFF
d_gene: -; v_gene: TRBV5-1; abundance: -; j_gene: TRBJ2-2; CDR3nt: TGCGCCAGCAGCTTGGAGTCCCACTTTGGGGATCTATTGGCCACGAACACCGGGGAGCTGTTTTTT; CDR3aa: CASSLESHFGDLLATNTGELFF
d_gene: TRBD1; v_gene: TRBV29-1; abundance: -; j_gene: TRBJ2-5; CDR3nt: TGCAGCGCCCGACAGGGGGCGGGAGAGACCCAGTACTTC; CDR3aa: CSARQGAGETQYF
d_gene: -; v_gene: TRBV10-3; abundance: -; j_gene: TRBJ2-3; CDR3nt: TGTGCCATCAGCGAGGGGACGAACACAGATACGCAGTATTTT; CDR3aa: CAISEGTNTDTQYF
d_gene: -; v_gene: TRBV4-3; abundance: once; j_gene: TRBJ2-7; CDR3nt: TGCGCCAGCAGCCAAGATCTTCGGGCGCTCAACGAGCAGTACTTC; CDR3aa: CASSQDLRALNEQYF
d_gene: -; v_gene: TRBV4-1; abundance: -; j_gene: TRBJ2-7; CDR3nt: TGCGCCAGCAGCCAAGAGGTGGGGTCCACAGCGTTAGTCCACGAGCAGTACTTC; CDR3aa: CASSQEVGSTALVHEQYF
d_gene: TRBD2; v_gene: TRBV4-1; abundance: -; j_gene: TRBJ2-4; CDR3nt: TGCGCCAGCAGCCCGAGCAGCGGGGGGCCACCCCTAGCCAAAAACATTCAGTACTTC; CDR3aa: CASSPSSGGPPLAKNIQYF